The 12 T cell receptor beta chains below all came from one sample that was sequenced in a study of blood T cells in healthy people across ages. Together with a sample-barcoded 5' primer, a J-beta primer mix was included in a second PCR lasting roughly 6 to 12 cycles. TCRdb re-called the 5' RACE reads with MiXCR, one entry per CDR3 protein. Among over a million distinct CDR3 sequences listed, less than 50% were seen once. The sample consisted of blood. The receptors here all came from a woman aged 55-69 years in good health.

This clonotype was detected a few times. The chain couples TRBV5-1 to TRBJ1-5; the match to TRBD1 covers 8 bases. There are 18 residues in the CDR3. Germline V gives CDR1 SGHRS, CDR2 YFSETQ. V lost 4 bases, J lost 2 bases, and 14 bases stayed unmatched. CDR3 in amino acids: CASSPGPDRARGNQPQHF. DNA of the CDR3: TGCGCCAGCAGCCCCGGGCCGGACAGGGCGAGAGGCAATCAGCCCCAGCATTTT. The full variable domain, its missing parts supplied by reference TRBV5-1 and TRBJ1-5, is KAGVTQTPRYLIKTRGQQVTLSCSPISGHRSVSWYQQTPGQGLQFLFEYFSETQRNKGNFPGRFSGRQFSNSRSEMNVSTLELGDSALYLCASSPGPDRARGNQPQHFGDGTRLSIL.

The sample holds a few counts of this clonotype. The chain uses TRBV6-1 and TRBJ2-5, with TRBD2 identical over 9 bases. Germline CDR1 and CDR2: MNHNS and SASEGT. This CDR3 region has 14 residues. With 7 bases clipped from V and 4 bases from J, the junction kept 7 bases outside the gene matches. CDR3 amino acids: CASNPLTSGETQYF. The CDR3 coding sequence is TGTGCCAGCAACCCGTTGACTAGCGGAGAGACCCAGTACTTC.

The chain couples TRBV12-3 or TRBV12-4 to TRBJ2-2; 9 bases align to TRBD1. The ends lost 7 bases at V and 4 bases at J; junction bases unmatched: 10. This CDR3 has 16 residues. The CDR3 sequence is CASNLPGTGSTGELFF. The CDR3 DNA sequence: TGTGCCAGCAACTTACCCGGGACAGGGAGCACCGGGGAGCTGTTTTTT.

This chain joins TRBV20-1 and TRBJ1-2; no firm D call. V gave up 0 bases and J gave up 4 bases, with 6 bases separating them. CDR1 is DFQATT and CDR2 is SNEGSKA in the germline V gene (reference sequence). This CDR3 region has 12 residues. CDR3 DNA: TGCAGTGCTAGAGAGGACGTCTATGGCTACACCTTC. This translates into CSAREDVYGYTF.

In this sample, this clonotype turned up a few times. The chain joins TRBV5-1 to TRBJ2-1, with a weak D call TRBD2 (6 bases). The CDR3 extends over 14 amino acids. Germline V lookup: CDR1 SGHRS, CDR2 YFSETQ. V gave up 2 bases and J gave up 3 bases, with 9 bases separating them. The CDR3 DNA reads TGCGCCAGCAGCTTCGGGGGATTCTACAATGAGCAGTTCTTC. It encodes CASSFGGFYNEQFF.

The rearrangement links TRBV20-1 to TRBJ2-7; TRBD1 matches at 10 bases. Germline CDR1 reads DFQATT; CDR2 reads SNEGSKA (reference sequence). The CDR3 has 16 amino acids. Trimming at V came to 3 bases and at J to 4 bases, leaving 12 bases not matched to a gene. DNA of the CDR3: TGCAGTGCTAGCCGCAGCCGTAGGACAGGGGGATACGAGCAGTACTTC. It translates to CSASRSRRTGGYEQYF.

V usage is TRBV28 and J usage is TRBJ2-1; D is possibly TRBD1 (6 bases). V shed 5 bases and J shed 11 bases, with 28 bases lying between them. This CDR3 comprises 17 residues. CDR1 is MDHEN and CDR2 is SYDVKM in the germline V gene. Here the CDR3 reads CASSQSSHPGAWDQQFF. As DNA, the CDR3 is TGTGCCAGCAGTCAATCGAGTCATCCAGGGGCTTGGGATCAGCAGTTCTTC.

This chain joins TRBV5-5 and TRBJ2-7; D remains unclear. Germline CDR1 SGHKS, CDR2 YYEKEE (reference sequence). V shed 2 bases and J shed 1 base, with 19 bases lying between them. The CDR3 length is 17 residues. CDR3 sequence (DNA): TGTGCCAGCAGCTTACCGCCGGCCTGGGGTAGGTCCTACGAGCAGTACTTC. Translating gives CASSLPPAWGRSYEQYF.

This clonotype was detected many times. This rearrangement joins TRBV20-1 to TRBJ2-1; D is possibly TRBD2 (6 bases). This CDR3 is 13 amino acids long. V dropped 6 bases and J dropped 9 bases, with 18 bases sitting between them. Germline V lookup: CDR1 DFQATT, CDR2 SNEGSKA (reference sequence). Here the CDR3 reads CSADRLDGGEQFF. The CDR3 DNA sequence: TGCAGTGCCGATAGACTAGATGGGGGTGAGCAGTTCTTC.

This clonotype was picked up a small number of times. V usage is TRBV12-5 and J usage is TRBJ2-5, with D unresolved. The CDR3 is 13 amino acids. The germline V gene encodes CDR1 LGHNT and CDR2 FRNRAP. V dropped 6 bases and J dropped 5 bases, with 13 bases sitting between them. The CDR3 is CASGPGLGETQYF. CDR3 sequence (DNA): TGTGCTAGTGGCCCGGGTCTTGGGGAGACCCAGTACTTC.

V gene TRBV14 combines with J gene TRBJ1-4, with no clear D. This CDR3 is built from 14 residues. The V gene's germline CDR1 is SGHDN and CDR2 FVKESK. Between the trimmed V and J ends, which lost 2 bases and 0 bases, there was a span of 4 bases. The DNA of the CDR3 is TGTGCCAGCAGCCAAAGGCCAACTAATGAAAAACTGTTTTTT. Translated: CASSQRPTNEKLFF.

V and J are TRBV9 and TRBJ2-7; D is unresolved. V lost 0 bases and J lost 1, with 14 bases in between. CDR1 SGDLS and CDR2 YYNGEE come from the germline V gene. CDR3 length equals 16 residues. The CDR3 nucleotides read TGTGCCAGCAGCGTAGGTCCGGATATTACGTCCTACGAGCAGTACTTC. It translates to CASSVGPDITSYEQYF.